This record covers a single TCR beta chain. The time point is: newly diagnosed GD, antithyroid drugs for less than 3 months. Extracted PBMC RNA gave rise to the TCR library. This sample was taken from a study of regulatory T cells in long-lasting Graves disease. Trimming took 4 bases from V and 4 from J, leaving 14 bases between them. Germline V gives CDR1 MGHRA, CDR2 YSYEKL. The CDR3 totals 14 residues. Arm-PCR of CDR3 regions and iRepertoire HTBI primers were the basis on which TCR beta libraries were built. TCRdb re-called the multiplex PCR reads through MiXCR, storing one row per CDR3 protein. The sample consists of roughly 350,000 distinct CDR3 sequences, 15% to 20% of them appearing once. The data were also submitted as part of a second study, on T cells in Graves' hyperthyroidism and ophthalmopathy. That paper states: Pregnant or lactating patients were excluded, as were those with uncontrolled infection or other autoimmune disease. In the analysis, a 13 V-J model separated ophthalmopathy from stable hyperthyroidism.

This clonotype originated in a young woman with Graves disease. The sequencing used peripheral blood mononuclear cells (PBMCs), collected at new diagnosis, from a patient treated with antithyroid drugs. This chain connects TRBV4-1 to TRBJ2-7; D may be TRBD2 (5 bases). This CDR3 reads CASSRSRGKYEQYF. The DNA for the CDR3 is TGCGCCAGCAGCCGATCACGAGGGAAATACGAGCAGTACTTC.